This TCR beta chain was recovered during a study of T cell repertoires in cytomegalovirus infection. On the study more broadly: Public TCR beta signatures indicated both CMV infection and matching HLA type. Study-wide findings and caveats: People with CMV and the relevant HLA were identified by cumulative public TCR beta family frequency. In two of eight donors, the top clonotype was HLA-C-restricted CMV-specific.

Concerning this clonotype itself: The antigen is unknown.

Germline V CDR1 and CDR2: MNHNY, SVGAGI (reference sequence). The CDR3 has 15 residues. V shed 8 bases and J shed 0 bases, with 14 bases lying between them. TCRdb recomputed calls from the reads with MiXCR, one row per CDR3 protein. The sample lists approximately 750,000 distinct CDR3 sequences, less than 40% occurring once. The sequenced sample was PBMCs. This clonotype was sampled from a human donor in good health (CMV status not recorded). Some clones in this sample may be carry-over from other donors' samples. The chain employs TRBV6-6 and TRBJ1-5; possible D gene TRBD1, 5 bases. This chain's CDR3 is CASLSGDYSNQPQHF. The CDR3 nucleotides are TGTGCCAGCTTGTCGGGGGATTATAGCAATCAGCCCCAGCATTTT.